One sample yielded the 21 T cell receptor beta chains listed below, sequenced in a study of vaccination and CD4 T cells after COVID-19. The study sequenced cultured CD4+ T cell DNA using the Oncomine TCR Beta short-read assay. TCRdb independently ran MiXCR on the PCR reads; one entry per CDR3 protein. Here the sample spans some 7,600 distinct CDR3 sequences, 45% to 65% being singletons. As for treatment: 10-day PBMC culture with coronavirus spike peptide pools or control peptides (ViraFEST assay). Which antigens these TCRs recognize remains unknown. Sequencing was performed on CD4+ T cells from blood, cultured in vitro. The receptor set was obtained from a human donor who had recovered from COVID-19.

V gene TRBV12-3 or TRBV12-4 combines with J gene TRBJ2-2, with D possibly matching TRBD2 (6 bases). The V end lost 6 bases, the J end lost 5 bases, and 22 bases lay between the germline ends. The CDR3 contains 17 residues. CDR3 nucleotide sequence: TGTGCCAGCAGGAACCTGACAGTTACTGGGGGGACCGGGGAGCTGTTTTTT. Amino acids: CASRNLTVTGGTGELFF.

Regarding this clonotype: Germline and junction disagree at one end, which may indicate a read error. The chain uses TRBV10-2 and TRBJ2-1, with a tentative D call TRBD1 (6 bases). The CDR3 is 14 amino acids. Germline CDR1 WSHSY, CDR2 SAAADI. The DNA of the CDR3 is TGCGCTAGCACCCGGGACAACTCCTACAATGAGCAGTTCTTC. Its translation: CASTRDNSYNEQFF.

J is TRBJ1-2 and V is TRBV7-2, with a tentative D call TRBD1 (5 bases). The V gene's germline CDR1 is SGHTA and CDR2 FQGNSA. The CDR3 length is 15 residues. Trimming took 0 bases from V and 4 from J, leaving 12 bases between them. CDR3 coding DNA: TGTGCCAGCAGCTTAGCTGGAGGTGGGGGCTATGGCTACACCTTC. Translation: CASSLAGGGGYGYTF.

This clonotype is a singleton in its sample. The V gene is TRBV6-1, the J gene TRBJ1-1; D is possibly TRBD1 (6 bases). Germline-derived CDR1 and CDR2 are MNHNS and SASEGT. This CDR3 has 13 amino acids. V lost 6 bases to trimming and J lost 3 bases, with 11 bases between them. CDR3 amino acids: CASRRGLYTEAFF. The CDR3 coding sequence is TGTGCCAGCAGGAGGGGGTTATACACTGAAGCTTTCTTT.

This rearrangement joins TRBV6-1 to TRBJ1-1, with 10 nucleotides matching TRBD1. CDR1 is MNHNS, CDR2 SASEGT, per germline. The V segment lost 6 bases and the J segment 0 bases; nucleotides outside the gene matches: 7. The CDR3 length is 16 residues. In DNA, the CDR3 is TGTGCCAGCAGGACGGGGACAGGGGCTGTGAACACTGAAGCTTTCTTT. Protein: CASRTGTGAVNTEAFF.

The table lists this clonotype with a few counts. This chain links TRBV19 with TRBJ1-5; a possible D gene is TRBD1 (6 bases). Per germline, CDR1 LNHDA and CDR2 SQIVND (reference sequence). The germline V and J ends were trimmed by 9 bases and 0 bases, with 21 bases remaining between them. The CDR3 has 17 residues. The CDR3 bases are TGTGCCAGCCGGAGAACAGGGACACCTTATAGCAATCAGCCCCAGCATTTT. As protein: CASRRTGTPYSNQPQHF.

The DNA of the CDR3 is TGTGCCAGCAGCTTAGTAGCGGGGGCCTCCTACGAGCAGTACTTC. This encodes CASSLVAGASYEQYF. The chain carries TRBV7-6 and TRBJ2-7; TRBD2 matches 9 bases. The CDR3 totals 15 residues. Trimming removed 1 base from V and 0 bases from J; junction bases left unmatched: 1. Germline values: CDR1 SGHVS, CDR2 FNYEAQ.

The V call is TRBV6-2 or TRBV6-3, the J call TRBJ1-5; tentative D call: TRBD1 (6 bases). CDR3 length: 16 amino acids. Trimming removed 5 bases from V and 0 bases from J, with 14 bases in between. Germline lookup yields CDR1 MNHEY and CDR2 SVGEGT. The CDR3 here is CASSPGAGSSNQPQHF. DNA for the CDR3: TGTGCCAGCAGTCCAGGGGCAGGATCTAGCAATCAGCCCCAGCATTTT.

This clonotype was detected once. CDR3 nucleotide sequence: TGTGCCAGCAGTGAAGTAGCGTGGGTCAGCCTGAACACTGAAGCTTTCTTT. Translated, it gives CASSEVAWVSLNTEAFF. The V gene is TRBV6-1, the J gene TRBJ1-1; no definite D call. The CDR3 is 17 amino acids. Germline V CDR1 and CDR2: MNHNS, SASEGT. Trimming removed 1 base from V and 0 bases from J, with 15 bases in between.

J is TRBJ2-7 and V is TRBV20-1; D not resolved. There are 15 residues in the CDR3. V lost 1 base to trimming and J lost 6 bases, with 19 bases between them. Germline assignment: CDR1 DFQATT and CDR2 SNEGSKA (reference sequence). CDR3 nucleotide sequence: TGCAGTGCTAGAGTCGGCCGCGGCAGTTCCCCCGAGCAGTACTTC. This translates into CSARVGRGSSPEQYF.

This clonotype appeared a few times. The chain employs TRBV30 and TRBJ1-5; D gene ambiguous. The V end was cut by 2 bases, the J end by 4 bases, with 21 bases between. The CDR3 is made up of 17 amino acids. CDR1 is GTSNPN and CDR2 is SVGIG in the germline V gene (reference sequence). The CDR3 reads CAWSSGKEVGINQPQHF. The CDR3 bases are TGTGCCTGGAGTAGTGGGAAAGAAGTCGGAATAAATCAGCCCCAGCATTTT. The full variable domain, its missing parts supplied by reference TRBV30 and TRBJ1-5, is SQTIHQWPATLVQPVGSPLSLECTVEGTSNPNLYWYRQAAGRGLQLLFYSVGIGQISSEVPQNLSASRPQDRQFILSSKKLLLSDSGFYLCAWSSGKEVGINQPQHFGDGTRLSIL.

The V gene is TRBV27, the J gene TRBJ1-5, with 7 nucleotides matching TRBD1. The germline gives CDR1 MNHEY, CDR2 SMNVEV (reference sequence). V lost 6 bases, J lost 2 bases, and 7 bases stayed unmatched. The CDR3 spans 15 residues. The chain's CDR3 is CASRSTGRGNQPQHF. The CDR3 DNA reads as TGTGCCAGCAGGTCGACAGGGAGAGGCAATCAGCCCCAGCATTTT.

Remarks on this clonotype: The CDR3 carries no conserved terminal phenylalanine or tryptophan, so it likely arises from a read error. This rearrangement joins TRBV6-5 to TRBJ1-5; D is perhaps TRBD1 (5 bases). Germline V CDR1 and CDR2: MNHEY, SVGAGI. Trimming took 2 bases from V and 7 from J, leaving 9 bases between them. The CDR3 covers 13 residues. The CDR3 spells CASSYQGRQPQHI. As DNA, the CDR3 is TGTGCCAGCAGTTACCAGGGTCGGCAGCCCCAGCATATT.

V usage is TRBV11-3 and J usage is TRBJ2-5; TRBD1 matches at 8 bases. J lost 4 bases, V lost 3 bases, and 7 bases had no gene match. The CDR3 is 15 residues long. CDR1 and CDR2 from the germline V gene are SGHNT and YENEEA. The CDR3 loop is CASSFIRTGIETQYF. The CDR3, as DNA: TGTGCCAGCAGCTTTATCAGGACAGGGATAGAGACCCAGTACTTC.

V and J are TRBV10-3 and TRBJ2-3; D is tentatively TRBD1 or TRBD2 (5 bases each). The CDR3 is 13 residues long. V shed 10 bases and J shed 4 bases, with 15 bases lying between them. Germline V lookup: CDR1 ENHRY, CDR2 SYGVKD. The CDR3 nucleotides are TGTGCCACCGGGACCGGGGAAGCAGATACGCAGTATTTT. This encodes CATGTGEADTQYF.

The CDR3 DNA follows: TGTGCCAGTAGTTTCTCCGGGACTAGCGGGTCCTTTAATGAGCAGTTCTTC. Encoded protein: CASSFSGTSGSFNEQFF. The chain combines TRBV19 with TRBJ2-1, with 12 bases aligning to TRBD2. V lost 5 bases, J lost 7 bases, and 12 bases stayed unmatched. CDR1 and CDR2 (germline): LNHDA, SQIVND (reference sequence). The CDR3 loop spans 17 amino acids.

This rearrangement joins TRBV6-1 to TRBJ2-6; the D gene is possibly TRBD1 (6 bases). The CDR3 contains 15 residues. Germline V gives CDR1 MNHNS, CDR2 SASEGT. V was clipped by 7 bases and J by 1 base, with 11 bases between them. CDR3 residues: CASIRTGSGANVLTF. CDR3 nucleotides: TGTGCCAGCATAAGAACAGGGTCTGGGGCCAACGTCCTGACTTTC.

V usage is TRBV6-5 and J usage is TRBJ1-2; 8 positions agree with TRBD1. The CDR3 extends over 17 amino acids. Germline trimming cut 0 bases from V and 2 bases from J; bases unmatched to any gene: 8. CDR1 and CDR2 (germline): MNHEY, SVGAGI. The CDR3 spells CASSYSKWTGKNYGYTF. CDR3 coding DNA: TGTGCCAGCAGTTACTCGAAATGGACAGGGAAGAACTATGGCTACACCTTC.

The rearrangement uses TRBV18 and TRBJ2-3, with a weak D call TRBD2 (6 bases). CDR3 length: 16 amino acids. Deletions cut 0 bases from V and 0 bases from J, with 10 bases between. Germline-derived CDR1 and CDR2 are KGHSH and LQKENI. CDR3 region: CASSPPAGRSTDTQYF. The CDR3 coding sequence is TGTGCCAGCTCACCACCGGCAGGGAGGAGCACAGATACGCAGTATTTT.

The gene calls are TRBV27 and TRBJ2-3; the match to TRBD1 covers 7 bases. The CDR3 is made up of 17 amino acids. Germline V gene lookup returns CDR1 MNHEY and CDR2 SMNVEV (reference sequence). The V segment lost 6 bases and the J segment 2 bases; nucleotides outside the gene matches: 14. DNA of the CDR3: TGTGCCAGCAGCCGCCTTCGGACAGGCCAAATCACAGATACGCAGTATTTT. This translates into CASSRLRTGQITDTQYF.

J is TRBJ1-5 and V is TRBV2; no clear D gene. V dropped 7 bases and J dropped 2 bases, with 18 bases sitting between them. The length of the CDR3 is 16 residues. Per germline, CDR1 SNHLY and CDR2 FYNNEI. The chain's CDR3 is CASIEGKGLGNQPQHF. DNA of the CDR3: TGTGCCAGCATCGAAGGGAAGGGCTTGGGCAATCAGCCCCAGCATTTT.